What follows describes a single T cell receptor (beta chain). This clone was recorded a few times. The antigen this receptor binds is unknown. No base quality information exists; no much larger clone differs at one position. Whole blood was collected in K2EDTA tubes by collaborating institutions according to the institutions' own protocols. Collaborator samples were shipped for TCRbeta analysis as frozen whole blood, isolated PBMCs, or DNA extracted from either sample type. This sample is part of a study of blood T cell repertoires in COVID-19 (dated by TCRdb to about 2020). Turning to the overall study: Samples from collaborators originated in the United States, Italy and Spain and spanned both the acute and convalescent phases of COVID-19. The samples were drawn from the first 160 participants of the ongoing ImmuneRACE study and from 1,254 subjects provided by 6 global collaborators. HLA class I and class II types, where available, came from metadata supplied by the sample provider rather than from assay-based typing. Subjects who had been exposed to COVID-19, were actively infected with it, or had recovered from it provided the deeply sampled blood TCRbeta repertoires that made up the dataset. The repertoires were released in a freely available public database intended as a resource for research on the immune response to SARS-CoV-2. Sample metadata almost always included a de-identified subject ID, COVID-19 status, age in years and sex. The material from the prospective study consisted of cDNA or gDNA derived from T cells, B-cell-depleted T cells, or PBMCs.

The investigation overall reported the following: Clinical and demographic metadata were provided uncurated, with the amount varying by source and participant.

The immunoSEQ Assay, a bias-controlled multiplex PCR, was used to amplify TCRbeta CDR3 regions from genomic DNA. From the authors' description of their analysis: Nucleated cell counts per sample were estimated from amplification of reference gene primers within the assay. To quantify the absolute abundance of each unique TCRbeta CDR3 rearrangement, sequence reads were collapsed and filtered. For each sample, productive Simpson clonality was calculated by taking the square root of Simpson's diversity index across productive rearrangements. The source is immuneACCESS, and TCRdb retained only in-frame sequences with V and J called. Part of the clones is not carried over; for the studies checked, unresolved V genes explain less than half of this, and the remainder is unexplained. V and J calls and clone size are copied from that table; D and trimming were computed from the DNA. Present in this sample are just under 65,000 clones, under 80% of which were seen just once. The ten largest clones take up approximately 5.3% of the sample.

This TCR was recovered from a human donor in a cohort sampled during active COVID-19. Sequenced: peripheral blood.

The nucleotides are TGTGCCATCAGTGAGCGGGGGGGGCCTAGCACAGATACGCAGTATTTT. Its product reads: CAISERGGPSTDTQYF. The chain is encoded by TRBV10-3 joined to TRBJ2-3; the central 8 bases match TRBD2. Looking up the germline V gene yields CDR1 ENHRY and CDR2 SYGVKD. Counted from cysteine to phenylalanine, this CDR3 has 16 amino acids. The read is trimmed to its CDR3 DNA, 48 bases read in frame from base 1. V lost 2 bases and J lost 0 bases, and the count of bases not matched to a germline gene is 4.